This is a list of T cell receptor beta chains from one sample in a study of blood T cell repertoires in COVID-19. Profiling relied on immunoSEQ multiplex PCR, and the TCRdb table lists in-frame clones only, not all of them. The table lists 250,000 to 300,000 clones, around 87% of them singletons. Sample: peripheral blood. The receptors were gathered from a woman between 45 and 60 years old who had recovered from COVID-19. Each CDR3 is given with its conserved first and last residue. The order of the fields is V gene, J gene, clone size, D gene, CDR3 protein, CDR3 DNA. The D gene is left open where the match is weak. Only part of the rows carry a size: once, few, many, or a class if the clone is expanded.

v_gene: TRBV4-1
j_gene: TRBJ2-2
abundance: NA
d_gene: NA
CDR3aa: CASSQVVDTGELFF
CDR3nt: TGCGCCAGCAGCCAAGTGGTAGACACCGGGGAGCTGTTTTTT

v_gene: TRBV11-2
j_gene: TRBJ2-7
abundance: NA
d_gene: NA
CDR3aa: CASSLERGPYEQYF
CDR3nt: TGTGCCAGCAGCTTAGAAAGGGGCCCCTACGAGCAGTACTTC

v_gene: TRBV18
j_gene: TRBJ1-1
abundance: NA
d_gene: NA
CDR3aa: CASSPQQGGNTEAFF
CDR3nt: TGTGCCAGCTCACCACAGCAGGGTGGGAACACTGAAGCTTTCTTT

v_gene: TRBV2
j_gene: TRBJ1-2
abundance: NA
d_gene: NA
CDR3aa: CASRSFGTINYGYTF
CDR3nt: TGTGCCAGCAGAAGCTTTGGGACTATTAACTATGGCTACACCTTC

v_gene: TRBV30
j_gene: TRBJ1-2
abundance: NA
d_gene: TRBD1
CDR3aa: CAWSGGTGGYGYTF
CDR3nt: TGTGCCTGGAGTGGAGGGACAGGGGGCTATGGCTACACCTTC

v_gene: TRBV1
j_gene: TRBJ1-1
abundance: NA
d_gene: NA
CDR3aa: CTSSLLFGTEAFF
CDR3nt: TGCACCAGCAGCCTACTATTCGGGACAGAAGCTTTCTTT

v_gene: TRBV2
j_gene: TRBJ2-7
abundance: once
d_gene: NA
CDR3aa: CASSEAGRKVYEQYF
CDR3nt: TGTGCCAGCAGTGAAGCGGGGAGGAAGGTCTACGAGCAGTACTTC

v_gene: TRBV19
j_gene: TRBJ2-2
abundance: NA
d_gene: NA
CDR3aa: CASETDSLGGELFF
CDR3nt: TGTGCCAGCGAGACGGACAGCCTCGGCGGGGAGCTGTTTTTT

v_gene: TRBV6-4
j_gene: TRBJ1-1
abundance: NA
d_gene: TRBD1
CDR3aa: CASSYLQGLSTEAFF
CDR3nt: TGTGCCAGCAGTTACCTACAGGGGCTAAGCACTGAAGCTTTCTTT

v_gene: TRBV5-4
j_gene: TRBJ2-7
abundance: NA
d_gene: TRBD2
CDR3aa: CASSIGLAGGRYEQYF
CDR3nt: TGTGCCAGCAGCATAGGACTAGCGGGAGGCAGATACGAGCAGTACTTC

v_gene: TRBV19
j_gene: TRBJ2-1
abundance: once
d_gene: NA
CDR3aa: CASSLLSNEQFF
CDR3nt: TGTGCCAGTAGCCTCCTTTCCAATGAGCAGTTCTTC

v_gene: TRBV7-8
j_gene: TRBJ1-6
abundance: NA
d_gene: NA
CDR3aa: CASSPSGSPLHF
CDR3nt: TGTGCCAGCAGCCCCTCGGGTTCACCCCTCCACTTT

v_gene: TRBV13
j_gene: TRBJ1-2
abundance: NA
d_gene: NA
CDR3aa: CASSPRQAFNYGYTF
CDR3nt: TGTGCCAGCAGCCCCCGACAGGCCTTTAACTATGGCTACACCTTC

v_gene: TRBV15
j_gene: TRBJ1-5
abundance: NA
d_gene: NA
CDR3aa: CATSRLALHHHQPQHF
CDR3nt: TGTGCCACCAGCAGATTGGCTTTGCATCACCATCAGCCCCAGCATTTT

v_gene: TRBV19
j_gene: TRBJ1-6
abundance: NA
d_gene: TRBD1
CDR3aa: CASWDSSYNSPLHF
CDR3nt: TGTGCCAGTTGGGACAGCTCCTATAATTCACCCCTCCACTTT

v_gene: TRBV27
j_gene: TRBJ1-1
abundance: NA
d_gene: TRBD1
CDR3aa: CASSSDRLNTEAFF
CDR3nt: TGTGCCAGCAGTTCGGACAGGTTGAACACTGAAGCTTTCTTT

v_gene: TRBV10-3
j_gene: TRBJ1-6
abundance: NA
d_gene: TRBD1
CDR3aa: CAISGTENSPLHF
CDR3nt: TGTGCCATTAGTGGGACAGAGAATTCACCCCTCCACTTT

v_gene: TRBV6-5
j_gene: TRBJ2-7
abundance: NA
d_gene: TRBD1
CDR3aa: CASRPDRVYSQYF
CDR3nt: TGTGCCAGCAGGCCCGACAGGGTTTATTCCCAGTACTTC

v_gene: TRBV9
j_gene: TRBJ1-4
abundance: NA
d_gene: NA
CDR3aa: CASSEQGVGEKLFF
CDR3nt: TGTGCCAGCAGCGAACAGGGAGTCGGGGAAAAACTGTTTTTT

v_gene: TRBV6-5
j_gene: TRBJ2-1
abundance: NA
d_gene: NA
CDR3aa: CASRVSGVGNEQFF
CDR3nt: TGTGCCAGCAGGGTTAGCGGTGTCGGGAATGAGCAGTTCTTC

v_gene: TRBV4-1
j_gene: TRBJ2-1
abundance: NA
d_gene: NA
CDR3aa: CASSRGGFNEQFF
CDR3nt: TGCGCCAGCAGCCGAGGGGGTTTCAATGAGCAGTTCTTC

v_gene: TRBV7-9
j_gene: TRBJ2-7
abundance: NA
d_gene: TRBD2
CDR3aa: CASSFGLAGVVYEQYF
CDR3nt: TGTGCCAGCAGTTTCGGACTAGCGGGAGTCGTCTACGAGCAGTACTTC

v_gene: TRBV2
j_gene: TRBJ1-4
abundance: NA
d_gene: TRBD1
CDR3aa: CASRARTGQVKEKLFF
CDR3nt: TGTGCCAGCAGAGCCAGGACAGGGCAAGTGAAGGAAAAACTGTTTTTT

v_gene: TRBV6-5
j_gene: TRBJ2-4
abundance: NA
d_gene: TRBD2
CDR3aa: CASTTRTSGGDIQYF
CDR3nt: TGTGCCAGCACCACTCGGACTAGCGGGGGGGACATTCAGTACTTC

v_gene: TRBV11-3
j_gene: TRBJ1-6
abundance: NA
d_gene: NA
CDR3aa: CASSLYGDSPLHF
CDR3nt: TGTGCCAGCAGCTTGTACGGGGATTCACCCCTCCACTTT

v_gene: TRBV4-2
j_gene: TRBJ1-3
abundance: NA
d_gene: NA
CDR3aa: CASSQAQGIVGNTIYF
CDR3nt: TGTGCCAGCAGCCAAGCTCAGGGTATAGTTGGAAACACCATATATTTT

v_gene: TRBV20-1
j_gene: TRBJ1-2
abundance: NA
d_gene: NA
CDR3aa: CSVRGGNGYTF
CDR3nt: TGCAGTGTCAGGGGAGGGAATGGCTACACCTTC

v_gene: TRBV19
j_gene: TRBJ2-3
abundance: NA
d_gene: NA
CDR3aa: CASRRGQGTDTQYF
CDR3nt: TGTGCCAGTCGGAGGGGGCAAGGGACAGATACGCAGTATTTT

v_gene: TRBV11-2
j_gene: TRBJ2-1
abundance: NA
d_gene: NA
CDR3aa: CASSLGTLTSYNEQFF
CDR3nt: TGTGCCAGCAGCTTGGGGACACTAACGTCCTACAATGAGCAGTTCTTC

v_gene: TRBV25-1
j_gene: TRBJ2-6
abundance: NA
d_gene: NA
CDR3aa: CASGGSSGANVLTF
CDR3nt: TGTGCCAGCGGAGGGAGCTCTGGGGCCAACGTCCTGACTTTC

v_gene: TRBV7-9
j_gene: TRBJ1-1
abundance: NA
d_gene: TRBD1
CDR3aa: CASSQGANTEAFF
CDR3nt: TGTGCCAGCAGCCAGGGGGCGAACACTGAAGCTTTCTTT

v_gene: TRBV5-6
j_gene: TRBJ1-4
abundance: NA
d_gene: NA
CDR3aa: CASSLVQDVTEKLFF
CDR3nt: TGTGCCAGCAGCTTGGTACAGGATGTAACTGAAAAACTGTTTTTT

v_gene: TRBV27
j_gene: TRBJ1-5
abundance: NA
d_gene: NA
CDR3aa: CASSFGMGNQPQHF
CDR3nt: TGTGCCAGCAGTTTCGGTATGGGCAATCAGCCCCAGCATTTT

v_gene: TRBV19
j_gene: TRBJ2-1
abundance: NA
d_gene: NA
CDR3aa: CASSIGDRGNEQFF
CDR3nt: TGTGCCAGTAGTATAGGGGACCGGGGGAATGAGCAGTTCTTC

v_gene: TRBV27
j_gene: TRBJ2-1
abundance: NA
d_gene: TRBD2
CDR3aa: CASSLLAGPPNEQFF
CDR3nt: TGTGCCAGCAGTTTACTAGCGGGGCCCCCCAATGAGCAGTTCTTC

v_gene: TRBV6-5
j_gene: TRBJ1-5
abundance: NA
d_gene: TRBD1
CDR3aa: CASRSTGQRNQPQHF
CDR3nt: TGTGCCAGCAGATCAACGGGACAGCGCAATCAGCCCCAGCATTTT

v_gene: TRBV9
j_gene: TRBJ1-5
abundance: NA
d_gene: TRBD1
CDR3aa: CASSAYAGTGPNQPQHF
CDR3nt: TGTGCCAGCAGCGCATACGCAGGGACAGGGCCAAATCAGCCCCAGCATTTT

v_gene: TRBV5-1
j_gene: TRBJ1-2
abundance: once
d_gene: TRBD1
CDR3aa: CASSLEGTGANGYTF
CDR3nt: TGCGCCAGCAGCTTGGAAGGGACAGGGGCAAATGGCTACACCTTC

v_gene: TRBV6-5
j_gene: TRBJ1-5
abundance: NA
d_gene: TRBD1
CDR3aa: CASSFGQDQPQHF
CDR3nt: TGTGCCAGCAGTTTCGGACAGGATCAGCCCCAGCATTTT

v_gene: TRBV5-4
j_gene: TRBJ2-4
abundance: NA
d_gene: TRBD1
CDR3aa: CASSNPQGAGNIQYF
CDR3nt: TGTGCCAGCAGCAACCCGCAGGGGGCCGGGAACATTCAGTACTTC

v_gene: TRBV4-3
j_gene: TRBJ2-1
abundance: NA
d_gene: NA
CDR3aa: CASSQRAGYNEQFF
CDR3nt: TGCGCCAGCAGCCAGAGGGCAGGCTACAATGAGCAGTTCTTC

v_gene: TRBV12-5
j_gene: TRBJ2-3
abundance: NA
d_gene: NA
CDR3aa: CASGNKLGTDTQYF
CDR3nt: TGTGCTAGTGGGAACAAACTAGGCACAGATACGCAGTATTTT

v_gene: TRBV28
j_gene: TRBJ1-2
abundance: NA
d_gene: NA
CDR3aa: CASRIGGGISGYTF
CDR3nt: TGTGCCAGCCGCATTGGGGGGGGCATCTCTGGCTACACCTTC

v_gene: TRBV7-8
j_gene: TRBJ1-5
abundance: once
d_gene: TRBD1
CDR3aa: CASSQQGFNQPQHF
CDR3nt: TGTGCCAGCAGCCAACAGGGGTTTAATCAGCCCCAGCATTTT

v_gene: TRBV9
j_gene: TRBJ1-3
abundance: NA
d_gene: NA
CDR3aa: CASSASPTGLRSGNTIYF
CDR3nt: TGTGCCAGCAGCGCCTCCCCCACCGGACTCCGCTCTGGAAACACCATATATTTT

v_gene: TRBV6-5
j_gene: TRBJ1-6
abundance: NA
d_gene: NA
CDR3aa: CASEDPGTQYLHF
CDR3nt: TGTGCCAGCGAGGACCCCGGGACTCAATACCTCCACTTT

v_gene: TRBV7-8
j_gene: TRBJ1-5
abundance: NA
d_gene: TRBD1
CDR3aa: CASSSGTGGDQPQHF
CDR3nt: TGTGCCAGCAGCTCCGGGACAGGGGGGGATCAGCCCCAGCATTTT